This record concerns one T cell receptor (beta chain) sequence. Its matching antigen is unknown. CDR3 length: 15 amino acids. Trimming cost V 4 bases and J 7 bases, with 18 bases left between them. The germline V gene has CDR1 SGDLS and CDR2 YYNGEE. This sample is drawn from a study of cytomegalovirus exposure and HLA in healthy donors. Study-wide points: Several top significant clusters appeared, in a later analysis, to be linked to common viral pathogens.

The PCR ran on 60 Vbeta and 13 Jbeta primers. Sequencing used immunoSEQ multiplex PCR; TCRdb keeps in-frame clones, though not all of them. The sample lists about 120,000 clones; roughly four fifths were seen once. The genes are TRBV9 and TRBJ2-1; weak D call: TRBD2 (5 bases). The material sequenced was PBMCs. This receptor was obtained from a woman aged 40-49 years in good health and CMV-seropositive. The CDR3 sequence: CASSPLERTGNEQFF. CDR3 in DNA: TGTGCCAGCAGCCCCCTCGAGCGGACCGGGAATGAGCAGTTCTTC. Filled out from reference TRBV9 and TRBJ2-1, the complete variable domain reads DSGVTQTPKHLITATGQRVTLRCSPRSGDLSVYWYQQSLDQGLQFLIQYYNGEERAKGNILERFSAQQFPDLHSELNLSSLELGDSALYFCASSPLERTGNEQFFGPGTRLTVL.